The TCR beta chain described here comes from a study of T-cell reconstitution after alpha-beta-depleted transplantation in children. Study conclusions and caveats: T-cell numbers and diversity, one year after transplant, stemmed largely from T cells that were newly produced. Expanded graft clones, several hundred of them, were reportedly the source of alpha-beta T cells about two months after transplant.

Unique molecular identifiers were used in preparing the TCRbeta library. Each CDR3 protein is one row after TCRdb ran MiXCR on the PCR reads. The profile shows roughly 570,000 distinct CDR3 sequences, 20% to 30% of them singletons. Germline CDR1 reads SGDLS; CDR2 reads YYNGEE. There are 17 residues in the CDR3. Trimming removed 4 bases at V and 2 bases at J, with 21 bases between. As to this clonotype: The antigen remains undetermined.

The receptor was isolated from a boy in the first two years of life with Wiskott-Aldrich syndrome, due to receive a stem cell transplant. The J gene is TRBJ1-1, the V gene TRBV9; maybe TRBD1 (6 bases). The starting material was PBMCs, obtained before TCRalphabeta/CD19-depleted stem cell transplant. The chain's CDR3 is CASSPREGEWANTEAFF. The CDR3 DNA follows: TGTGCCAGCAGCCCACGAGAGGGGGAATGGGCCAACACTGAAGCTTTCTTT.